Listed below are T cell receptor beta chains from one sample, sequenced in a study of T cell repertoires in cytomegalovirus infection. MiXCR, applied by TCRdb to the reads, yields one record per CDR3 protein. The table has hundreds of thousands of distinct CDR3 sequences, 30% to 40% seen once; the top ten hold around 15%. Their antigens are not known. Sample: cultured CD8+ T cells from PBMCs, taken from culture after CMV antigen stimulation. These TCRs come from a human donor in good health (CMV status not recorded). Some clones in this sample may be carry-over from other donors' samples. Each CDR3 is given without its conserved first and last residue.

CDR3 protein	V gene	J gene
ASSPASPNYGYT	TRBV7-6	TRBJ1-2
ASSPNRGWEQF	TRBV11-2	TRBJ2-1
ASSHRSIGETQY	TRBV27	TRBJ2-5
ATSGDYNEQF	TRBV15	TRBJ2-1
ASIPSGGSLKNTGELF	TRBV6-6	TRBJ2-2
ASSHTGGYGYT	TRBV7-9	TRBJ1-2
SVDPLWEYGYT	TRBV29-1	TRBJ1-2
ASSYLDTPGTEAF	TRBV6-2/TRBV6-3	TRBJ1-1
ATSSGDDTQY	TRBV28	TRBJ2-3
ASSGGAAGELF	TRBV9	TRBJ2-2
ASSNRLEGQPQH	TRBV2	TRBJ1-5
ASSLRSTGDGYT	TRBV7-8	TRBJ1-2
ASSWVLQGYT	TRBV6-2/TRBV6-3	TRBJ1-2
ASSPDPGRAQETQY	TRBV27	TRBJ2-5
ASSYELSETQY	TRBV6-5	TRBJ2-5
ASTMGTGGNEQF	TRBV27	TRBJ2-1
ASSNGYRVGEKLF	TRBV6-5	TRBJ1-4
ASSQDTGPRWGYT	TRBV3-1	TRBJ1-2
ASGTNPGANVLT	TRBV12-5	TRBJ2-6
SAIWTGELF	TRBV20-1	TRBJ2-2
SVDSNYGYT	TRBV29-1	TRBJ1-2
ASSPFWDEEKLF	TRBV19	TRBJ1-4
ASSIDPYPRNTEAF	TRBV19	TRBJ1-1
ASSFPGQATGPQQY	TRBV7-9	TRBJ2-3
ASSLIWGTEAF	TRBV5-5	TRBJ1-1
ASSSNEGGSSLYEQY	TRBV12-3/TRBV12-4	TRBJ2-7
ASIGGATDTQY	TRBV27	TRBJ2-3
AISDSTEAF	TRBV10-3	TRBJ1-1
ASSYSSLAVDTEAF	TRBV6-6	TRBJ1-1
ATTGGYGYT	TRBV19	TRBJ1-2
ASRTKVVNSPLH	TRBV19	TRBJ1-6
TSSQGGDNEQF	TRBV4-1	TRBJ2-1
ASSLGVSFDGETQY	TRBV7-6	TRBJ2-5
ASSKLAGGNEQF	TRBV19	TRBJ2-1
ASSGLAGGRRRNEQF	TRBV5-5	TRBJ2-1
AAARGESYEQY	TRBV10-3	TRBJ2-7